The clone carrying this TCR beta chain was detected a few times. Its specificity is unknown. Extraction of PBMCs used approximately 10 ml of fresh peripheral blood. The CDR3 is made up of 13 amino acids. Germline V gives CDR1 SGHTA, CDR2 FQGNSA. Trimming removed 4 bases at V and 2 bases at J, with 8 bases between. TCR beta CDR3 regions were amplified from RNA. TCR CDR3 regions were first amplified by RT-PCR with HTBI primers. TCRdb re-called the multiplex PCR reads with MiXCR, one entry per CDR3 protein. Of fewer than 900,000 distinct CDR3 sequences in the sample, 18% were seen once. The sample belongs to a study of T cells in Graves' hyperthyroidism and ophthalmopathy. Study at large: Any treatment followed the collection of peripheral blood at initial diagnosis. General study results and limits: Blood shared most expanded thyroid clonotypes above 0.001.

The clonotype comes from a woman aged 45-60 years with Graves' hyperthyroidism that later progressed to Graves' ophthalmopathy. The rearrangement joins TRBV7-2 to TRBJ2-5; D not certain. Sequenced material: blood. The CDR3 DNA reads as TGTGCCAGCAGCTCAAGCATACAAGAGACCCAGTACTTC. Translated: CASSSSIQETQYF.